The rows below give T cell receptor beta chains drawn from one sample of a study of identical twins. TCRdb recomputed calls from the 5' RACE reads with MiXCR, one row per CDR3 protein. Among 200,000 to 250,000 distinct CDR3 sequences listed, approximately 11% were seen once. This sample was also put to use in a study of yellow fever vaccine responses in identical twins.

Sequenced input: memory (CD45RO+) T cells sorted from blood. All receptors come from a woman in her late teens or twenties in good health. Both conserved end residues are part of each CDR3. D genes are given only for firm matches. Some rows mark clone size as missing; the rest say once, few, many or name a class of expanded clone.

clone size: NA
J gene: TRBJ1-1
D gene: NA
V gene: TRBV3-1
CDR3 protein: CASSQRANMNTEAFF
CDR3 DNA: TGTGCCAGCAGCCAGAGGGCAAACATGAACACTGAAGCTTTCTTT

clone size: few
J gene: TRBJ2-5
D gene: NA
V gene: TRBV27
CDR3 protein: CASSPRPQETQYF
CDR3 DNA: TGTGCCAGCAGTCCCAGGCCCCAAGAGACCCAGTACTTC

clone size: NA
J gene: TRBJ2-7
D gene: NA
V gene: TRBV7-3
CDR3 protein: CASSLNLGYEQYF
CDR3 DNA: TGTGCCAGCAGCTTGAATCTAGGCTACGAGCAGTACTTC

clone size: NA
J gene: TRBJ2-1
D gene: NA
V gene: TRBV2
CDR3 protein: CASSDLTSYNEQFF
CDR3 DNA: TGTGCCAGCAGTGACCTGACCTCCTACAATGAGCAGTTCTTC

clone size: few
J gene: TRBJ1-2
D gene: NA
V gene: TRBV3-1
CDR3 protein: CASSQFTGNYGYTF
CDR3 DNA: TGTGCCAGCAGCCAATTTACAGGCAACTATGGCTACACCTTC

clone size: many
J gene: TRBJ2-1
D gene: TRBD1
V gene: TRBV29-1
CDR3 protein: CSAQGVSYNEQFF
CDR3 DNA: TGCAGCGCTCAGGGGGTTTCCTACAATGAGCAGTTCTTC

clone size: many
J gene: TRBJ1-2
D gene: NA
V gene: TRBV5-1
CDR3 protein: CASSFGGDNYGYTF
CDR3 DNA: TGCGCCAGCAGCTTTGGGGGAGATAACTATGGCTACACCTTC

clone size: NA
J gene: TRBJ1-1
D gene: NA
V gene: TRBV3-1
CDR3 protein: CATTKQVLRDARFWTEAFF
CDR3 DNA: TGTGCCACCACCAAGCAGGTCCTTCGAGACGCCCGGTTTTGGACTGAAGCTTTCTTT

clone size: NA
J gene: TRBJ1-6
D gene: NA
V gene: TRBV4-1
CDR3 protein: CASSQGGHLDSPLHF
CDR3 DNA: TGCGCCAGCAGCCAAGGGGGACATTTAGATTCACCCCTCCACTTT

clone size: few
J gene: TRBJ2-6
D gene: NA
V gene: TRBV7-9
CDR3 protein: CASSPRGGFSGANVLTF
CDR3 DNA: TGTGCCAGCAGCCCGAGGGGGGGGTTCTCTGGGGCCAACGTCCTGACTTTC

clone size: many
J gene: TRBJ2-4
D gene: NA
V gene: TRBV15
CDR3 protein: CATSRGERAKNIQYF
CDR3 DNA: TGTGCCACCAGCAGAGGGGAAAGGGCCAAAAACATTCAGTACTTC

clone size: NA
J gene: TRBJ2-7
D gene: NA
V gene: TRBV12-3/TRBV12-4
CDR3 protein: CASSVPHGGSYEQYF
CDR3 DNA: TGTGCCAGCAGCGTCCCACACGGGGGCTCCTACGAGCAGTACTTC

clone size: few
J gene: TRBJ2-7
D gene: TRBD1
V gene: TRBV15
CDR3 protein: CATSRDRGPYEQYF
CDR3 DNA: TGTGCCACCAGCAGGGACAGGGGGCCCTACGAGCAGTACTTC

clone size: many
J gene: TRBJ2-1
D gene: NA
V gene: TRBV18
CDR3 protein: CASSPSENEQFF
CDR3 DNA: TGTGCCAGCTCTCCAAGTGAGAATGAGCAGTTCTTC

clone size: NA
J gene: TRBJ2-7
D gene: NA
V gene: TRBV20-1
CDR3 protein: CSARDPPCLYEQYF
CDR3 DNA: TGCAGTGCTAGAGACCCCCCCTGCCTTTACGAGCAGTACTTC

clone size: NA
J gene: TRBJ2-5
D gene: NA
V gene: TRBV27
CDR3 protein: CASMPLSRGETQYF
CDR3 DNA: TGTGCCAGCATGCCTTTATCCCGGGGGGAGACCCAGTACTTC

clone size: few
J gene: TRBJ2-7
D gene: NA
V gene: TRBV7-9
CDR3 protein: CASSPSTGQTMFYEQYF
CDR3 DNA: TGTGCCAGCAGCCCTAGTACGGGACAAACGATGTTCTACGAGCAGTACTTC

clone size: few
J gene: TRBJ2-1
D gene: NA
V gene: TRBV7-9
CDR3 protein: CASSPDTSGTGNEQFF
CDR3 DNA: TGTGCCAGCAGCCCGGATACCAGCGGGACAGGCAATGAGCAGTTCTTC

clone size: NA
J gene: TRBJ2-7
D gene: NA
V gene: TRBV30
CDR3 protein: CAWSEGPYEQYF
CDR3 DNA: TGTGCCTGGAGTGAGGGACCCTACGAGCAGTACTTC

clone size: few
J gene: TRBJ2-1
D gene: NA
V gene: TRBV6-2/TRBV6-3
CDR3 protein: CAGGPGYEQFF
CDR3 DNA: TGTGCCGGGGGTCCGGGCTATGAGCAGTTCTTC

clone size: NA
J gene: TRBJ2-4
D gene: NA
V gene: TRBV6-1
CDR3 protein: CASSEAPFAKNIQYF
CDR3 DNA: TGTGCCAGCAGTGAAGCGCCTTTTGCCAAAAACATTCAGTACTTC

clone size: few
J gene: TRBJ2-2
D gene: TRBD1
V gene: TRBV27
CDR3 protein: CASSSLPRDRLNTGELFF
CDR3 DNA: TGTGCCAGCAGCTCCCTGCCGAGGGACAGGCTGAACACCGGGGAGCTGTTTTTT

clone size: NA
J gene: TRBJ2-3
D gene: NA
V gene: TRBV10-1
CDR3 protein: CASSESLGDTQYF
CDR3 DNA: TGCGCCAGCAGTGAGTCGCTAGGAGATACGCAGTATTTT

clone size: NA
J gene: TRBJ2-5
D gene: NA
V gene: TRBV5-1
CDR3 protein: CASSSTHETQYF
CDR3 DNA: TGCGCCAGCAGCTCGACACACGAGACCCAGTACTTC

clone size: few
J gene: TRBJ2-2
D gene: NA
V gene: TRBV3-1
CDR3 protein: CASSQDFDPGTGELFF
CDR3 DNA: TGTGCCAGCAGCCAAGATTTCGACCCCGGCACCGGGGAGCTGTTTTTT

clone size: few
J gene: TRBJ2-7
D gene: TRBD1
V gene: TRBV9
CDR3 protein: CASSASSGDRGPYEQYF
CDR3 DNA: TGTGCCAGCAGCGCGAGTTCCGGGGACAGGGGTCCCTACGAGCAGTACTTC

clone size: NA
J gene: TRBJ1-2
D gene: NA
V gene: TRBV5-1
CDR3 protein: CASTFDMDSYGYTF
CDR3 DNA: TGCGCCAGCACCTTTGATATGGACAGCTATGGCTACACCTTC

clone size: NA
J gene: TRBJ2-7
D gene: NA
V gene: TRBV25-1
CDR3 protein: CASSRGRGQYF
CDR3 DNA: TGTGCCAGCAGTAGGGGTCGGGGGCAGTACTTC

clone size: few
J gene: TRBJ1-4
D gene: NA
V gene: TRBV6-4
CDR3 protein: CASSDPNEKLFF
CDR3 DNA: TGTGCCAGCAGTGACCCTAATGAAAAACTGTTTTTT

clone size: many
J gene: TRBJ1-2
D gene: TRBD1
V gene: TRBV29-1
CDR3 protein: CSVEVGQGWGYTF
CDR3 DNA: TGCAGCGTTGAAGTGGGACAGGGTTGGGGCTACACCTTC

clone size: few
J gene: TRBJ2-6
D gene: NA
V gene: TRBV7-3
CDR3 protein: CASSMKTFSGANVLTF
CDR3 DNA: TGTGCCAGCAGCATGAAGACCTTCTCTGGGGCCAACGTCCTGACTTTC

clone size: many
J gene: TRBJ1-4
D gene: NA
V gene: TRBV12-3/TRBV12-4
CDR3 protein: CASSFLQGGEKLFF
CDR3 DNA: TGTGCCAGCAGTTTCTTGCAGGGTGGTGAAAAACTGTTTTTT

clone size: few
J gene: TRBJ1-4
D gene: TRBD1
V gene: TRBV20-1
CDR3 protein: CSARVGTGYSNEKLFF
CDR3 DNA: TGCAGTGCTAGAGTTGGGACAGGGTATAGTAATGAAAAACTGTTTTTT

clone size: few
J gene: TRBJ2-1
D gene: TRBD2
V gene: TRBV20-1
CDR3 protein: CSALHHSGRANEQFF
CDR3 DNA: TGCAGTGCTCTCCATCATAGCGGGAGGGCTAATGAGCAGTTCTTC

clone size: NA
J gene: TRBJ2-2
D gene: NA
V gene: TRBV11-2
CDR3 protein: CASSFIATTGELFF
CDR3 DNA: TGTGCCAGCAGCTTTATAGCGACCACCGGGGAGCTGTTTTTT

clone size: NA
J gene: TRBJ2-2
D gene: TRBD1
V gene: TRBV30
CDR3 protein: CASGTGRLFF
CDR3 DNA: TGTGCCTCCGGGACAGGGAGGCTGTTTTTT

clone size: NA
J gene: TRBJ2-3
D gene: TRBD2
V gene: TRBV24-1
CDR3 protein: CATSDLAGVEDTQYF
CDR3 DNA: TGTGCCACCAGTGATTTGGCGGGGGTGGAAGATACGCAGTATTTT

clone size: many
J gene: TRBJ2-7
D gene: NA
V gene: TRBV27
CDR3 protein: CASSSRVSANYTYEQYF
CDR3 DNA: TGTGCCAGCAGTTCCCGAGTCTCAGCTAATTATACCTACGAGCAGTACTTC

clone size: NA
J gene: TRBJ1-5
D gene: NA
V gene: TRBV7-8
CDR3 protein: CASSAQRTRGDNQPQHF
CDR3 DNA: TGTGCCAGCAGCGCCCAAAGGACCAGGGGAGACAATCAGCCCCAGCATTTT

clone size: NA
J gene: TRBJ1-6
D gene: NA
V gene: TRBV7-9
CDR3 protein: CASSLGRDNSPLHF
CDR3 DNA: TGTGCCAGCAGCTTAGGCAGGGACAATTCACCCCTCCACTTT

clone size: NA
J gene: TRBJ2-3
D gene: NA
V gene: TRBV12-3/TRBV12-4
CDR3 protein: CASSFGSGTDTQYF
CDR3 DNA: TGTGCCAGCAGTTTCGGTAGCGGCACAGATACGCAGTATTTT

clone size: many
J gene: TRBJ2-7
D gene: NA
V gene: TRBV10-3
CDR3 protein: CAITKGEGSYEQYF
CDR3 DNA: TGTGCCATCACCAAGGGTGAAGGGTCCTACGAGCAGTACTTC

clone size: NA
J gene: TRBJ2-6
D gene: NA
V gene: TRBV3-1
CDR3 protein: CASSHGTISGANVLTF
CDR3 DNA: TGTGCCAGCAGCCACGGGACGATCTCTGGGGCCAACGTCCTGACTTTC